This T cell receptor (beta chain) was identified in a study of shared clonotypes between healthy human individuals. Per the germline V gene, CDR1 is SGHNT and CDR2 is YENEEA. The length of the CDR3 is 13 residues. V shed 5 bases and J shed 11 bases, with 17 bases lying between them. Study conclusions and caveats: The naive CD4 repertoires of a few donors were compared, and roughly 5.1% of clonotypes were shared.

About this clone: The target antigen is unknown.

Sorted subsets were amplified in replicate PCRs using about 200 ng DNA, around 30,000 T cell genomes. The repertoire was sequenced with immunoSEQ multiplex PCR; TCRdb's copy has only in-frame clones and lacks some. The data contain 550,000 to 850,000 clones, roughly two thirds of them seen just once; the ten biggest clones take up over 1.5%. The chain joins TRBV11-3 to TRBJ2-3; D might be TRBD1 (6 bases). The clonotype comes from a woman aged 30 to 39 in good health. The sample consisted of memory CD4+ T cells sorted from blood. As to subset: CD45RA-negative fraction. The CDR3 reads CASSAYRAGGQYF. CDR3 coding DNA: TGTGCCAGCAGCGCTTACAGGGCCGGAGGGCAGTATTTT.